Described below is a single TCR beta chain sequence and its context. The antigen remains undetermined. This entry is derived from a study of shared clonotypes between healthy human individuals. Study-wide points: An effect of sequencing depth on clonotype sharing among donors was expected.

Germline-derived CDR1 and CDR2 are SGHNT and YYREEE (reference sequence). This CDR3 region has 12 residues. Only in-frame clones appear in the TCRdb table, and some are missing; sequencing was by immunoSEQ multiplex PCR. The data hold approximately 2,000,000 clones, with around 93% observed a single time. The chain employs TRBV5-4 and TRBJ2-5; D perhaps matches TRBD1 (5 bases). This TCR was sampled from a man between 18 and 29 years old in good health. Some clones in this sample may be carry-over from other donors' samples. Sequenced sample: naive CD4+ T cells from PBMCs. The subset: CD45RA+ positively selected. CDR3 sequence reads: CAGSAGQETQYF. Here the CDR3 DNA reads TGTGCGGGGTCGGCAGGGCAAGAGACCCAGTACTTC.